A selection of T cell receptor beta chains follows, all from one sample in a study of blood T cell repertoires in COVID-19. Only in-frame clones appear in the TCRdb table, and some are missing; sequencing was by immunoSEQ multiplex PCR. The table records roughly 120,000 clones, around 87% of them present only once. The source material was peripheral blood. The receptors come from a woman aged 55-69 years with COVID-19, enrolled during active disease. CDR3s include the opening cysteine and the closing phenylalanine or tryptophan. D genes are given only for firm matches. Only some rows state a clone size, as once, few, many or a class for expanded clones.

>TRBV12-5|TRBJ2-2|.|TRBD1
CASGSGQGNTGELFF
TGTGCTAGTGGTTCGGGACAGGGCAACACCGGGGAGCTGTTTTTT
>TRBV18|TRBJ2-5|.|.
CASSTGGGRETQYF
TGTGCCAGCTCCACCGGCGGGGGCAGGGAGACCCAGTACTTC
>TRBV19|TRBJ1-5|.|.
CASSIVADSNQPQHF
TGTGCCAGTAGTATAGTCGCAGATAGCAATCAGCCCCAGCATTTT
>TRBV9|TRBJ1-1|.|.
CASSVLGSEAFF
TGTGCCAGCAGCGTACTAGGGAGTGAAGCTTTCTTT
>TRBV19|TRBJ2-1|.|.
CASSEQSTPGGEQFF
TGTGCCAGTAGTGAGCAGAGTACGCCCGGGGGTGAGCAGTTCTTC
>TRBV7-3|TRBJ2-5|.|.
CASSTAVLETQYF
TGTGCCAGCAGCACAGCAGTTCTAGAGACCCAGTACTTC
>TRBV10-3|TRBJ1-6|once|.
CAISDRGLASPLHF
TGTGCCATCAGTGATCGGGGGTTGGCCTCACCCCTCCACTTT
>TRBV5-4|TRBJ2-5|.|TRBD1
CASSPTGTVAQETQYF
TGTGCCAGCAGCCCGACAGGGACAGTGGCCCAAGAGACCCAGTACTTC
>TRBV18|TRBJ1-1|few|.
CASSPNREGTEAFF
TGTGCCAGCTCACCAAACAGGGAGGGCACTGAAGCTTTCTTT
>TRBV18|TRBJ1-2|once|TRBD1
CASSPDRGYGYTF
TGTGCCAGCTCACCCGACAGGGGCTATGGCTACACCTTC
>TRBV3-1/TRBV3-2|TRBJ1-3|.|.
CASSQGLGPGNTIYF
TGTGCCAGCAGCCAAGGACTGGGTCCTGGAAACACCATATATTTT
>TRBV29-1|TRBJ2-2|.|.
CSVVAQGVTGELFF
TGCAGCGTTGTGGCACAGGGTGTCACCGGGGAGCTGTTTTTT
>TRBV7-9|TRBJ2-7|.|TRBD2
CASSFLAGGTYEQYF
TGTGCCAGCAGCTTCCTAGCGGGGGGTACCTACGAGCAGTACTTC
>TRBV6-2/TRBV6-3|TRBJ1-2|.|.
CASSYAGAGYGYTF
TGTGCCAGCAGTTATGCAGGGGCAGGCTATGGCTACACCTTC
>TRBV6-5|TRBJ1-5|.|.
CASRKYSNQPQHF
TGTGCCAGCAGAAAATATAGCAATCAGCCCCAGCATTTT
>TRBV16|TRBJ1-4|.|.
CASSHGQIANEKLFF
TGTGCCAGCAGCCACGGACAGATTGCTAATGAAAAACTGTTTTTT
>TRBV18|TRBJ2-1|.|TRBD2
CASGLAEGPSYNEQFF
TGTGCCAGCGGACTAGCGGAAGGTCCTTCTTACAATGAGCAGTTCTTC
>TRBV4-3|TRBJ1-1|.|TRBD1
CASSQGTGGYTEAFF
TGCGCCAGCAGCCAAGGGACAGGGGGCTACACTGAAGCTTTCTTT
>TRBV27|TRBJ1-5|.|.
CASSSRGQPQHF
TGTGCCAGCAGTTCTAGGGGGCAGCCCCAGCATTTT
>TRBV14|TRBJ1-2|.|.
CASSQVGGALRYGYTF
TGTGCCAGCAGCCAAGTGGGGGGGGCGTTACGCTATGGCTACACCTTC
>TRBV30|TRBJ1-2|once|TRBD1
CADTPTQGANYGYTF
TGTGCCGATACTCCAACACAGGGGGCCAACTATGGCTACACCTTC
>TRBV9|TRBJ2-4|.|TRBD2
CASSVELGGAGNIQYF
TGTGCCAGCAGCGTAGAGCTCGGGGGGGCCGGAAACATTCAGTACTTC
>TRBV7-2|TRBJ2-2|.|.
CASIFALGSGAPGELFF
TGTGCCAGCATTTTTGCCCTAGGGTCAGGGGCCCCCGGGGAGCTGTTTTTT
>TRBV11-2|TRBJ1-5|.|.
CASSLGPTLRDQPQHF
TGTGCCAGCAGCTTAGGACCGACTCTGAGGGATCAGCCCCAGCATTTT
>TRBV6-2/TRBV6-3|TRBJ1-5|.|.
CASSSPGPQRGQPQHF
TGTGCCAGCAGTTCCCCCGGACCGCAGCGGGGTCAGCCCCAGCATTTT
>TRBV2|TRBJ2-7|.|TRBD1
CASSKTTGVGYEQYF
TGTGCCAGCAGTAAAACCACAGGGGTGGGCTACGAGCAGTACTTC
>TRBV25-1|TRBJ1-2|.|TRBD1
CASSEFKSTGDGYTF
TGTGCCAGCAGTGAATTTAAGTCGACAGGGGATGGCTACACCTTC